This passage covers 28 T cell receptor beta chains from one sample sequenced in a study of blood T cell repertoires in COVID-19. TCRdb's table, derived via immunoSEQ multiplex PCR, lists solely in-frame clones and lacks some. The sample records 170,000 or so clones, around 83% being singletons. The sequenced sample consisted of peripheral blood. The receptors were sampled from a woman between 65 and 79 years old with COVID-19, enrolled during active disease.

The genes are TRBV29-1 and TRBJ2-5; possible D gene TRBD1, 6 bases. There are 12 residues in the CDR3. The V end was cut by 3 bases, the J end by 3 bases, with 8 bases between. The germline V gene has CDR1 SQVTM and CDR2 ANQGSEA. The chain's CDR3 is CSVEGAEETQYF. DNA for the CDR3: TGCAGCGTTGAGGGGGCCGAAGAGACCCAGTACTTC.

This rearrangement joins TRBV7-2 to TRBJ1-2; 9 bases map to TRBD1. In germline, CDR1 is SGHTA, CDR2 FQGNSA. With 5 bases clipped from V and 7 bases from J, the junction kept 17 bases outside the gene matches. CDR3 length: 17 residues. The CDR3 loop is CASSLRRPRGTGSGYTF. CDR3 DNA sequence: TGTGCCAGCAGCCTACGCCGTCCAAGGGGGACAGGGAGTGGCTACACCTTC.

This chain joins TRBV11-2 and TRBJ2-5; possible D gene TRBD2, 6 bases. CDR1 is SGHAT, CDR2 FQNNGV, per germline. The CDR3 is 13 amino acids. The V gene lost 3 bases and the J gene lost 3 bases, with 8 bases spanning the gap. This chain's CDR3 is CASSFVAEETQYF. The CDR3 DNA reads as TGTGCCAGCAGCTTTGTAGCGGAAGAGACCCAGTACTTC.

This chain joins TRBV29-1 and TRBJ2-1, with a possible D match to TRBD1 (5 bases). Germline CDR1 is SQVTM and CDR2 is ANQGSEA. This CDR3 is 12 amino acids long. V lost 6 bases and J lost 4, with 10 bases in between. This chain's CDR3 is CSVRAGYNEQFF. The DNA for the CDR3 is TGCAGCGTCAGGGCAGGGTACAATGAGCAGTTCTTC.

The V and J genes are TRBV7-3 and TRBJ2-5; D gene ambiguous. Looked up from germline, CDR1 is SGHTA and CDR2 is FQGTGA. The CDR3 has 13 amino acids. V was clipped by 1 base and J by 4 bases, with 7 bases between them. CDR3: CASSLSSLETQYF. DNA of the CDR3: TGTGCCAGCAGCTTAAGTTCACTAGAGACCCAGTACTTC.

The chain carries TRBV6-2 or TRBV6-3 and TRBJ2-7, with D tentatively TRBD1 (8 bases). The CDR3 runs to 17 residues. Germline CDR1 MNHEY, CDR2 SVGEGT. V dropped 3 bases and J dropped 3 bases, with 21 bases sitting between them. CDR3 nucleotide sequence: TGTGCCAGCAGTTATAGGGGGGGGACAGGAGACATCTACGAGCAGTACTTC. Protein: CASSYRGGTGDIYEQYF.

The V call is TRBV24-1, the J call TRBJ2-1; 13 nucleotides match TRBD2. Germline CDR1 is KGHDR and CDR2 is SFDVKD. Trimming at V came to 3 bases and at J to 5 bases, leaving 6 bases not matched to a gene. This CDR3 is built from 17 residues. The CDR3 reads CATSDIGTSGTHNEQFF. In DNA, the CDR3 is TGTGCCACCAGTGATATTGGGACTAGCGGGACGCACAATGAGCAGTTCTTC.

This clone was detected once. This chain uses TRBV5-3 with TRBJ1-6; unclear D gene. TRBV5-3 is flagged as an ORF with uncertain function. There are 17 residues in the CDR3. Deletions cut 2 bases from V and 0 bases from J, with 12 bases between. CDR3 in DNA: TGTGCCAGAAGCTTTCGGGGATTGAGCTCCTATAATTCACCCCTCCACTTT. Amino acid sequence: CARSFRGLSSYNSPLHF.

The chain carries TRBV2 and TRBJ2-1; TRBD2 aligns across 7 bases. The CDR3 consists of 13 residues. Per germline, CDR1 SNHLY and CDR2 FYNNEI. J gave up 8 bases and V 5 bases, and 6 bases lay outside the gene matches. The CDR3 DNA sequence: TGTGCCAGCAGTTCCCGGGGGAGGGATGAGCAGTTCTTC. Translating gives CASSSRGRDEQFF.

The chain employs TRBV7-9 and TRBJ1-1; TRBD1 matches 9 bases. This CDR3 has 15 residues. Germline lookup yields CDR1 SEHNR and CDR2 FQNEAQ (reference sequence). The J segment lost 5 bases and the V segment lost 5 bases, leaving 9 bases of the junction unmatched. Here the CDR3 reads CASSRSGQGRTEAFF. CDR3 in DNA: TGTGCCAGCAGCCGTAGTGGACAGGGGAGGACTGAAGCTTTCTTT.

This clone was picked up one time. The J gene is TRBJ2-1, the V gene TRBV2; D is possibly TRBD2 (5 bases). The V gene's germline CDR1 is SNHLY and CDR2 FYNNEI. The CDR3 sequence is 15 residues long. With 1 base removed from V and 2 bases from J, the gap between germline ends came to 9 bases. This CDR3 reads CASSEGSGTYNEQFF. DNA of the CDR3: TGTGCCAGCAGTGAAGGGAGCGGAACCTACAATGAGCAGTTCTTC.

This sequence joins TRBV28 and TRBJ1-4; TRBD1 matches 8 bases. Germline V gene data show CDR1 as MDHEN and CDR2 as SYDVKM. Trimming removed 5 bases from V and 8 bases from J; junction bases left unmatched: 7. This CDR3 comprises 14 residues. CDR3 nucleotide sequence: TGTGCCAGCAGTAGGGTTAGACAGGGGGAAAAACTGTTTTTT. Translated, it gives CASSRVRQGEKLFF. Full variable domain (rest looked up from reference TRBV28 and TRBJ1-4): DVKVTQSSRYLVKRTGEKVFLECVQDMDHENMFWYRQDPGLGLRLIYFSYDVKMKEKGDIPEGYSVSREKKERFSLILESASTNQTSMYLCASSRVRQGEKLFFGSGTQLSVL.

This clone has just one count. This chain links TRBV7-2 with TRBJ2-7, with D perhaps TRBD2 (6 bases). The germline V gene has CDR1 SGHTA and CDR2 FQGNSA. The CDR3 spans 15 residues. Trimming cost V 5 bases and J 1 base, with 15 bases left between them. CDR3 bases: TGTGCCAGCAGCCCCCTAGCGCTAGGGTCCTACGAGCAGTACTTC. Encoded protein: CASSPLALGSYEQYF.

The chain combines TRBV10-3 with TRBJ2-2; 12 bases match TRBD1. This CDR3 spans 17 amino acids. Per the germline V gene, CDR1 is ENHRY and CDR2 is SYGVKD. V dropped 6 bases and J dropped 6; count of bases not matched to a gene: 11. The CDR3 DNA reads as TGTGCCATCAGATCGGGACAGGGGGCCCCTGACGCCGGGGAGCTGTTTTTT. Protein: CAIRSGQGAPDAGELFF.

The rearrangement uses TRBV6-2 or TRBV6-3 and TRBJ2-7; perhaps TRBD2 as D (5 bases). The CDR3 consists of 14 residues. V gave up 6 bases and J gave up 3 bases, with 15 bases separating them. Germline V gives CDR1 MNHEY, CDR2 SVGEGT. DNA of the CDR3: TGTGCCAGCAGCCTAAGGCTAGCAGGCTACGAGCAGTACTTC. Translation: CASSLRLAGYEQYF.

V is TRBV6-5 and J is TRBJ2-7; 11 bases agree with TRBD1. The CDR3 runs to 15 residues. After removal of 6 bases from V and 3 bases from J, the junction contained 7 bases not matched to a gene. Germline values: CDR1 MNHEY, CDR2 SVGAGI. The CDR3 DNA reads as TGTGCCAGCAGCCCCGGGACAGGGGGGATCTACGAGCAGTACTTC. Its protein product is CASSPGTGGIYEQYF.

This clone was picked up a small number of times. The chain uses TRBV7-9 and TRBJ2-2, with 8 bases aligning to TRBD1. Trimming at V came to 5 bases and at J to 2 bases, leaving 7 bases not matched to a gene. The CDR3 spans 16 residues. CDR1 is SEHNR and CDR2 is FQNEAQ in the germline V gene (reference sequence). CDR3 nucleotides: TGTGCCAGCAGCATACCCGGGACAGGAAACACCGGGGAGCTGTTTTTT. Protein product: CASSIPGTGNTGELFF. The full variable domain, in which reference TRBV7-9 and TRBJ2-2 provide the parts outside the CDR3, is DTGVSQNPRHKITKRGQNVTFRCDPISEHNRLYWYRQTLGQGPEFLTYFQNEAQLEKSRLLSDRFSAERPKGSFSTLEIQRTEQGDSAMYLCASSIPGTGNTGELFFGEGSRLTVL.

The chain combines TRBV7-9 with TRBJ1-1; D is unclear. The CDR3 runs to 13 residues. Trimming shortened V by 1 base and J by 3 bases, and 6 bases separated the two germline ends. Per germline, CDR1 SEHNR and CDR2 FQNEAQ (reference sequence). CDR3 in amino acids: CASSLDRYTEAFF. Here the CDR3 DNA reads TGTGCCAGCAGCTTAGACAGATACACTGAAGCTTTCTTT.

This clone showed up just a few times. The chain is built from TRBV19 and TRBJ1-1; D possibly corresponds to TRBD1 (5 bases). The V and J ends lost 4 bases and 0 bases respectively, with 12 bases between them. The CDR3 is 15 amino acids. Germline-derived CDR1 and CDR2 are LNHDA and SQIVND (reference sequence). The CDR3 is CASSNWGGLNTEAFF. The CDR3 DNA follows: TGTGCCAGTAGTAATTGGGGGGGATTGAACACTGAAGCTTTCTTT.

This chain links TRBV5-5 with TRBJ2-3; the match to TRBD1 covers 10 bases. Trimming cost V 5 bases and J 3 bases; bases outside gene matches: 9. CDR1 is SGHKS and CDR2 is YYEKEE in the germline V gene (reference sequence). The CDR3 runs 16 residues. CDR3 nucleotides: TGTGCCAGCAGTTCTCGGGGACAGGGGAAGACAGATACGCAGTATTTT. It encodes CASSSRGQGKTDTQYF.

CDR3 residues: CASSAAHEQFF. CDR3 DNA: TGTGCCAGCAGTGCGGCCCATGAGCAGTTCTTC. This rearrangement joins TRBV6-6 to TRBJ2-1, with D uncertain. V was pared by 5 bases and J by 8 bases, with 7 bases between. The V gene's germline CDR1 is MNHNY and CDR2 SVGAGI (reference sequence). The CDR3 is 11 residues long.

The CDR3 region has the DNA TGTGCCAGCAGCTTACGAGAATCCTACGAGCAGTACTTC. This sequence encodes CASSLRESYEQYF. The J gene is TRBJ2-7, the V gene TRBV11-3; no definite D call. The V gene lost 2 bases and the J gene lost 1 base, with 6 bases spanning the gap. This CDR3 is built from 13 residues. Germline lookup yields CDR1 SGHNT and CDR2 YENEEA. Full variable domain (remainder filled in from reference TRBV11-3 and TRBJ2-7): EAGVVQSPRYKIIEKKQPVAFWCNPISGHNTLYWYLQNLGQGPELLIRYENEEAVDDSQLPKDRFSAERLKGVDSTLKIQPAELGDSAVYLCASSLRESYEQYFGPGTRLTVT.

The chain uses TRBV7-6 and TRBJ1-4; D perhaps matches TRBD1 (6 bases). This CDR3 is 15 amino acids long. Between the trimmed V and J ends, which lost 5 bases and 8 bases, there was a span of 18 bases. CDR1 is SGHVS, CDR2 FNYEAQ, per germline. CDR3 bases: TGTGCCAGCAGCCCCGGACAGTCGAGGGACGAAAAACTGTTTTTT. It codes for CASSPGQSRDEKLFF.

The V call is TRBV27, the J call TRBJ2-1; no clear D. V was shortened by 4 bases and J by 0 bases, with 4 bases between the two germline ends. The CDR3 spans 13 residues. Germline CDR1 is MNHEY and CDR2 is SMNVEV (reference sequence). The CDR3 protein is CASSSTSYNEQFF. CDR3 sequence (DNA): TGTGCCAGCAGTTCTACCTCCTACAATGAGCAGTTCTTC.

This chain uses TRBV2 with TRBJ1-2; possible D gene TRBD1, 5 bases. The germline V and J ends were trimmed by 7 bases and 4 bases, with 16 bases remaining between them. The CDR3 is 14 amino acids. Germline V gives CDR1 SNHLY, CDR2 FYNNEI. The CDR3 region is CASNRADRSYGYTF. CDR3 DNA sequence: TGTGCCAGCAACCGTGCCGACAGAAGCTATGGCTACACCTTC.

CDR3 in DNA: TGCGCCAGCAGCTTATTCTCGAACACCGGGGAGCTGTTTTTT. Its translation is CASSLFSNTGELFF. This chain uses TRBV5-1 with TRBJ2-2, with D unresolved. CDR1 and CDR2 from the germline V gene are SGHRS and YFSETQ. Trimming cost V 2 bases and J 0 bases, with 5 bases left between them. CDR3 length: 14 amino acids.

The chain carries TRBV3-1 (or the pseudogene TRBV3-2) and TRBJ1-1, with D perhaps matching TRBD1 (5 bases). The CDR3 is 15 residues long. Germline V gene lookup returns CDR1 LGHDT and CDR2 YNNKEL (reference sequence). V lost 1 base to trimming and J lost 4 bases, with 13 bases between them. The CDR3: CASSQGWAGLTEAFF. CDR3 bases: TGTGCCAGCAGCCAAGGATGGGCAGGGCTCACTGAAGCTTTCTTT.

The V call is TRBV5-6, the J call TRBJ1-2, with unresolved D. This CDR3 has 14 residues. V was shortened by 0 bases and J by 4 bases, with 10 bases between the two germline ends. CDR1 and CDR2 (germline): SGHDT, YYEEEE. CDR3 sequence: CASSLGEGAYGYTF. The DNA for the CDR3 is TGTGCCAGCAGCTTGGGGGAGGGTGCCTATGGCTACACCTTC.